The next 18 T cell receptor beta chains were all read from a single sample in a study of CD8+ T cells in alopecia areata. Extracted from the samples, RNA was reverse transcribed into cDNA to serve as the sequencing template. The method was immunoSEQ multiplex PCR; TCRdb's version includes in-frame clones alone and lacks a portion of them. The table lists 120,000 or so clones, roughly 58% of them singletons. This specimen was CD4+ T cells sorted from blood, taken at week 0. Every receptor here comes from a human donor with alopecia areata.

This clone was recorded a few times. The V call is TRBV4-3, the J call TRBJ2-2; tentative D call: TRBD1 (5 bases). CDR1 LGHNA and CDR2 YSLEER come from the germline V gene. V lost 0 bases, J lost 6 bases, and 11 bases lay in between. The length of the CDR3 is 15 residues. CDR3 protein: CASSQDVRRAGELFF. Here the CDR3 DNA reads TGCGCCAGCAGCCAAGATGTCCGCAGGGCCGGGGAGCTGTTTTTT.

This clone has a handful of counts. V is TRBV29-1 and J is TRBJ1-4; a weak D match, TRBD1 (5 bases). Per germline, CDR1 SQVTM and CDR2 ANQGSEA. The V gene lost 4 bases and the J gene lost 16 bases, with 16 bases spanning the gap. The CDR3 length is 11 residues. The chain's CDR3 is CSVVGAAGPFF. The CDR3 coding sequence is TGCAGCGTTGTCGGGGCGGCAGGTCCGTTTTTT. Drawing the rest from reference TRBV29-1 and TRBJ1-4, the complete variable domain is SAVISQKPSRDICQRGTSLTIQCQVDSQVTMMFWYRQQPGQSLTLIATANQGSEATYESGFVIDKFPISRPNLTFSTLTVSNMSPEDSSIYLCSVVGAAGPFFGSGTQLSVL.

The chain's CDR3 is CASSPRRGSLGYEQYF. The CDR3 coding sequence is TGTGCCAGCAGCCCGAGAAGGGGTTCCTTGGGGTACGAGCAGTACTTC. V gene TRBV9 combines with J gene TRBJ2-7; D is perhaps TRBD1 (5 bases). Trimming shortened V by 4 bases and J by 4 bases, and 21 bases separated the two germline ends. This CDR3 spans 16 amino acids. The germline V gene encodes CDR1 SGDLS and CDR2 YYNGEE.

The count of this clone is one. This CDR3 reads CASSLTRRQETQYF. Here the CDR3 DNA reads TGTGCCAGCAGTCTGACTCGGAGGCAAGAGACCCAGTACTTC. The chain uses TRBV6-5 and TRBJ2-5; D is possibly TRBD2 (5 bases). The CDR3 sequence is 14 residues long. Trimming left V 5 bases short and J 2 bases short, with 12 bases between. CDR1 and CDR2 from the germline V gene are MNHEY and SVGAGI.

The chain uses TRBV5-1 and TRBJ2-2; the match to TRBD2 covers 14 bases. Germline CDR1 reads SGHRS; CDR2 reads YFSETQ. This CDR3 is built from 14 residues. V gave up 4 bases and J gave up 7 bases; unmatched junction bases: 0. The CDR3 nucleotides read TGCGCCAGCAGCGGGACTAGCGGGAGCGGGGAGCTGTTTTTT. It codes for CASSGTSGSGELFF.

The CDR3 region is CAYGLAGGGYEQYF. The CDR3, as DNA: TGTGCCTACGGACTAGCGGGAGGAGGCTACGAGCAGTACTTC. The rearrangement uses TRBV30 and TRBJ2-7, with 14 bases identical to TRBD2. V shed 7 bases and J 3 bases; nucleotides not matched to a gene: 5. Germline V gene sequence: CDR1 GTSNPN, CDR2 SVGIG (reference sequence). The CDR3 has 14 residues.

The chain recombines TRBV27 with TRBJ1-4; D possibly corresponds to TRBD1 (5 bases). The length of the CDR3 is 14 residues. V was pared by 0 bases and J by 7 bases, with 9 bases between. CDR1 MNHEY and CDR2 SMNVEV come from the germline V gene (reference sequence). The CDR3 nucleotides are TGTGCCAGCAGTTTATCTGGGGCACTTGAAAAACTGTTTTTT. Translated, it gives CASSLSGALEKLFF.

The V and J genes are TRBV1 and TRBJ2-5; whether TRBD1, the table's D call, matches the DNA was not checked. TRBV1 is assigned pseudogene status. The CDR3 length is 12 residues. The chain's CDR3 is CTSNRGQETQYF. The CDR3 bases are TGCACCAGCAACAGGGGGCAAGAGACCCAGTACTTC.

Only one count was recorded for this clone. The chain carries TRBV5-1 and TRBJ2-1; 12 bases are shared with TRBD2. Trimming cost V 6 bases and J 10 bases; bases outside gene matches: 8. The germline CDR1 and CDR2 sequences are SGHRS and YFSETQ. The CDR3 runs 14 residues. The chain's CDR3 is CASTLLAGGGEQFF. In DNA form, the CDR3 reads TGCGCCAGCACCCTACTAGCGGGAGGCGGGGAGCAGTTCTTC.

This clone has a handful of counts. The chain combines TRBV11-1 with TRBJ2-1; 13 bases are a match to TRBD2. The V gene end was trimmed by 3 bases and the J gene end by 10 bases; junction bases not matched to a gene: 12. The V gene's germline CDR1 is SGHAT and CDR2 FQDESV (reference sequence). This CDR3 comprises 17 residues. DNA for the CDR3: TGTGCCAGCAGCTTGGACGGGGCAGGACTAGCGGGAGAGGAGCAGTTCTTC. This gives the protein CASSLDGAGLAGEEQFF.

The chain links TRBV18 to TRBJ2-3; D is possibly TRBD1 or TRBD2 (5 bases each). The V end was cut by 2 bases, the J end by 2 bases, with 20 bases between. Germline CDR1 KGHSH, CDR2 LQKENI. The CDR3 is 18 amino acids. The CDR3 region has the DNA TGTGCCAGCTCACCAATACAGGATTTGACGGGGTACACAGATACGCAGTATTTT. It encodes CASSPIQDLTGYTDTQYF.

The chain links TRBV28 to TRBJ1-1; the D is unclear. Germline loops: CDR1 MDHEN, CDR2 SYDVKM. The CDR3 sequence is 15 residues long. V lost 4 bases and J lost 0, with 12 bases in between. CDR3 sequence (DNA): TGTGCCAGCAGTTCTCCGGCAGGACTGAACACTGAAGCTTTCTTT. Encoded protein: CASSSPAGLNTEAFF. The whole variable domain, filled in from reference TRBV28 and TRBJ1-1, reads DVKVTQSSRYLVKRTGEKVFLECVQDMDHENMFWYRQDPGLGLRLIYFSYDVKMKEKGDIPEGYSVSREKKERFSLILESASTNQTSMYLCASSSPAGLNTEAFFGQGTRLTVV.

This clone has just a few counts. The rearrangement links TRBV6-5 to TRBJ2-6; no definite D call. CDR1 MNHEY and CDR2 SVGAGI come from the germline V gene. V dropped 2 bases and J dropped 4 bases, with 9 bases sitting between them. This CDR3 comprises 15 residues. Here the CDR3 DNA reads TGTGCCAGCAGTTACGTTGGGTCCGGGGCCAACGTCCTGACTTTC. Protein product: CASSYVGSGANVLTF.

A single count supports this clone. V gene TRBV18 combines with J gene TRBJ2-6, with 11 bases matching TRBD1. Losses at the gene ends were 6 bases for V and 2 bases for J; bases not matched to a gene: 12. CDR3 length: 19 residues. Germline V lookup: CDR1 KGHSH, CDR2 LQKENI. The CDR3 sequence: CASSPATGQGDPGANVLTF. CDR3 bases: TGTGCCAGCTCCCCCGCCACGGGACAGGGGGACCCTGGGGCCAACGTCCTGACTTTC.

This clone was recorded a few times. V and J are TRBV5-1 and TRBJ2-7; 13 bases fit TRBD2. The CDR3 extends over 14 amino acids. The germline CDR1 and CDR2 sequences are SGHRS and YFSETQ. The J segment lost 4 bases and the V segment lost 4 bases, leaving 2 bases of the junction unmatched. CDR3 DNA sequence: TGCGCCAGCAGCCAGACTAGCGGGAGGTACGAGCAGTACTTC. Translating gives CASSQTSGRYEQYF.

The chain is built from TRBV30 and TRBJ2-5; weak D call: TRBD1 (7 bases). V lost 5 bases and J 9 bases, leaving 22 bases between the germline ends. In germline, CDR1 is GTSNPN, CDR2 SVGIG (reference sequence). The CDR3 spans 14 residues. Written as DNA, the CDR3 is TGTGCCTGGGCGGGACAGCCGGGCTTAGGGGCCCAGTACTTC. This codes for CAWAGQPGLGAQYF.

The chain has TRBV4-3 and TRBJ2-1; no reliable D call. The CDR3 runs to 15 residues. Germline V gene sequence: CDR1 LGHNA, CDR2 YSLEER. Trimming removed 0 bases from V and 7 bases from J, with 13 bases in between. The CDR3 sequence: CASSQDSLKVNEQFF. CDR3 sequence (DNA): TGCGCCAGCAGCCAAGATAGTCTGAAGGTGAATGAGCAGTTCTTC.

The gene calls are TRBV25-1 and TRBJ2-3, with D possibly matching TRBD2 (5 bases). The CDR3 sequence is 14 residues long. V was pared by 3 bases and J by 2 bases, with 9 bases between. Germline V gives CDR1 MGHDK, CDR2 SYGVNS. The CDR3 reads CASSDNGDTDTQYF. CDR3 coding DNA: TGTGCCAGCAGTGACAACGGGGACACAGATACGCAGTATTTT.